Following are 25 T cell receptor beta chains from one sample sequenced in a study of graft-versus-host responses after intestinal transplantation. TCRdb's table, derived via immunoSEQ multiplex PCR, lists solely in-frame clones and lacks some. The sample has 85,000 to 100,000 clones, about 93% seen once. These receptors have no identified antigens. Sequencing used unstimulated CD8+ T cells sorted from spleen or lymph node cells, obtained before intestinal transplant. The receptors stem from a human donor who received an intestinal transplant.

The chain uses TRBV5-8 and TRBJ2-4; no clear D. The V gene lost 4 bases and the J gene lost 0 bases, with 11 bases spanning the gap. Germline V gene sequence: CDR1 SGHTS, CDR2 YDEGEE. The CDR3 sequence is 15 residues long. CDR3 protein: CASSPDSLAKNIQYF. The CDR3 coding sequence is TGTGCCAGCAGCCCCGATAGCCTAGCCAAAAACATTCAGTACTTC.

This sequence joins TRBV5-4 and TRBJ2-7; D is possibly TRBD2 (5 bases). The CDR3 covers 14 residues. The V end was cut by 3 bases, the J end by 2 bases, with 12 bases between. Per germline, CDR1 SGHNT and CDR2 YYREEE (reference sequence). The CDR3 loop is CASSSQLGTYEQYF. CDR3 DNA: TGTGCCAGCAGCTCGCAACTAGGGACCTACGAGCAGTACTTC.

The chain carries TRBV29-1 and TRBJ2-7, with 11 positions matching TRBD2. V was clipped by 1 base and J by 3 bases; unmatched bases: 5. The CDR3 is 15 residues long. Germline V gene lookup returns CDR1 SQVTM and CDR2 ANQGSEA. CDR3 in amino acids: CSVEGLTSGDYEQYF. CDR3 in DNA: TGCAGCGTTGAAGGCCTGACTAGCGGGGACTACGAGCAGTACTTC.

J is TRBJ2-1 and V is TRBV7-2; D uncertain. The CDR3 spans 15 residues. V was clipped by 0 bases and J by 7 bases, with 13 bases between them. CDR1 is SGHTA and CDR2 is FQGNSA in the germline V gene. The CDR3 is CASSLARDFLNEQFF. DNA of the CDR3: TGTGCCAGCAGCTTAGCGCGCGATTTCCTTAATGAGCAGTTCTTC.

This sequence joins TRBV5-3 and TRBJ1-6, with a weak D call TRBD1 (6 bases). TRBV5-3 carries the ORF label, with uncertain function. Trimming took off 1 base at V and 8 bases at J, with 19 bases between the two ends. The CDR3 runs 17 residues. CDR3 in DNA: TGTGCCAGAAGCTTGAATGGACACAGGGTGGGGGATTCACCCCTCCACTTT. This sequence encodes CARSLNGHRVGDSPLHF.

This chain links TRBV4-3 with TRBJ1-4, with 8 positions matching TRBD1. Germline CDR1 reads LGHNA; CDR2 reads YSLEER. V lost 2 bases, J lost 4 bases, and 12 bases stayed unmatched. This CDR3 is 18 amino acids long. CDR3 sequence (DNA): TGCGCCAGCAGCCAATGGGCCCCAACAGGGGGAGGTAATGAAAAACTGTTTTTT. It is translated as CASSQWAPTGGGNEKLFF.

This chain uses TRBV21-1 with TRBJ2-1; the table's D call, TRBD2, was not checked against the DNA. TRBV21-1 is noted as a pseudogene. This CDR3 has 15 amino acids. The CDR3 is CASSKLGSPHNEQFF. The CDR3, as DNA: TGTGCCAGCAGCAAATTGGGTAGCCCCCACAATGAGCAGTTCTTC.

The V call is TRBV6-5, the J call TRBJ1-2, with D perhaps TRBD1 (5 bases). The V and J ends lost 7 bases and 4 bases respectively, with 13 bases between them. CDR3 length: 13 amino acids. CDR1 is MNHEY and CDR2 is SVGAGI in the germline V gene. The CDR3 DNA reads as TGTGCCAGCATCGACAGTGGCAGCTATGGCTACACCTTC. Translating gives CASIDSGSYGYTF.

The chain is built from TRBV7-2 and TRBJ2-7; tentative D call: TRBD1 (5 bases). CDR1 SGHTA and CDR2 FQGNSA come from the germline V gene. CDR3 length: 15 amino acids. Trimming removed 1 base at V and 2 bases at J, with 12 bases between. The CDR3 is CASSLGREGTYEQYF. CDR3 nucleotides: TGTGCCAGCAGCTTAGGCAGGGAAGGAACCTACGAGCAGTACTTC.

The gene calls are TRBV27 and TRBJ2-1; 8 bases fit TRBD2. With 1 base clipped from V and 8 bases from J, the junction kept 13 bases outside the gene matches. The CDR3 sequence is 17 residues long. Germline-derived CDR1 and CDR2 are MNHEY and SMNVEV (reference sequence). The CDR3 loop is CASSLFPTGGPGDEQFF. CDR3 DNA: TGTGCCAGCAGTTTATTCCCCACGGGGGGGCCGGGAGATGAGCAGTTCTTC.

The rearrangement links TRBV4-3 to TRBJ2-2, with 8 nucleotides matching TRBD2. This CDR3 region has 16 residues. V trimming: 4 bases; J trimming: 3 bases; junction bases outside the gene matches: 7. CDR1 is LGHNA, CDR2 YSLEER, per germline. CDR3 DNA: TGCGCCAGCAGCCCCGACGGGGGGGCTTACACCGGGGAGCTGTTTTTT. Encoded protein: CASSPDGGAYTGELFF.

The rearrangement links TRBV14 to TRBJ1-4; D is undetermined. This CDR3 is 15 amino acids long. Trimming cost V 1 base and J 4 bases, with 10 bases left between them. Germline CDR1 SGHDN, CDR2 FVKESK. CDR3: CASSQAAGYNEKLFF. For the CDR3, the DNA is TGTGCCAGCAGCCAAGCGGCAGGCTATAATGAAAAACTGTTTTTT.

This clone has just one count. This chain joins TRBV25-1 and TRBJ1-5; weak D call: TRBD1 (6 bases). The CDR3 length is 14 residues. The germline V and J ends were trimmed by 2 bases and 6 bases, with 11 bases remaining between them. The germline CDR1 and CDR2 sequences are MGHDK and SYGVNS. The CDR3 bases are TGTGCCAGCAGTGAAAGTCAGGGGTTTCAGCCCCAGCATTTT. This sequence encodes CASSESQGFQPQHF.

The V gene is TRBV27, the J gene TRBJ1-1, with D possibly TRBD1 on 6 matching bases. Germline lookup yields CDR1 MNHEY and CDR2 SMNVEV (reference sequence). The CDR3 spans 11 residues. V was pared by 6 bases and J by 9 bases, with 11 bases between. The DNA of the CDR3 is TGTGCCAGCAGGGATGGACAGCAAGCTTTCTTT. It codes for CASRDGQQAFF.

J is TRBJ2-3 and V is TRBV29-1, with D possibly being TRBD1 (8 bases). Germline CDR1 reads SQVTM; CDR2 reads ANQGSEA. The V gene lost 6 bases and the J gene lost 2 bases, with 15 bases spanning the gap. This CDR3 contains 14 residues. CDR3 sequence: CSVGQAGATDTQYF. CDR3 DNA sequence: TGCAGCGTGGGACAGGCGGGGGCCACAGATACGCAGTATTTT.

The rearrangement joins TRBV7-8 to TRBJ2-7; D unresolved. Germline assignment: CDR1 SGHVS and CDR2 FQNEAQ. The CDR3 is 11 amino acids. The ends were cut back, 1 base at V and 5 bases at J, with 3 bases in the middle. The CDR3 sequence: CASSLGDEQYF. In DNA form, the CDR3 reads TGTGCCAGCAGCTTAGGCGACGAGCAGTACTTC.

The CDR3 sequence: CTSSQDWGGAIYEQYF. The CDR3 DNA follows: TGCACCAGCAGCCAAGATTGGGGGGGGGCGATCTACGAGCAGTACTTC. J is TRBJ2-7 and V is TRBV1; the listed D gene, TRBD2, was not tested against the DNA. TRBV1 counts as a pseudogene. The CDR3 is made up of 16 amino acids.

The chain recombines TRBV7-9 with TRBJ2-2; tentative D call: TRBD1 (5 bases). The CDR3 totals 14 residues. V gave up 5 bases and J gave up 2 bases, with 9 bases separating them. CDR1 SEHNR and CDR2 FQNEAQ come from the germline V gene (reference sequence). DNA for the CDR3: TGTGCCAGCAGCGTACAGGTTAACACCGGGGAGCTGTTTTTT. Protein product: CASSVQVNTGELFF.

The rearrangement uses TRBV7-9 and TRBJ1-2, with 8 bases aligning to TRBD1. Germline V gives CDR1 SEHNR, CDR2 FQNEAQ (reference sequence). The CDR3 consists of 13 residues. Trimming at V came to 6 bases and at J to 7 bases, leaving 7 bases not matched to a gene. CDR3: CASRQGGEIGYTF. The CDR3 coding sequence is TGTGCCAGCAGACAGGGGGGAGAAATTGGCTACACCTTC.

This rearrangement joins TRBV4-3 to TRBJ2-7, with D tentatively TRBD1 (6 bases). Trimming took off 1 base at V and 5 bases at J, with 12 bases between the two ends. The CDR3 consists of 14 residues. Germline V lookup: CDR1 LGHNA, CDR2 YSLEER. The CDR3 loop is CASSQGGTKDEQYF. DNA of the CDR3: TGCGCCAGCAGCCAAGGTGGGACAAAAGACGAGCAGTACTTC.

This clone was recorded once. The chain employs TRBV19 and TRBJ2-4, with a weak D call TRBD2 (6 bases). Germline CDR1 and CDR2: LNHDA and SQIVND (reference sequence). CDR3 length: 15 amino acids. V dropped 2 bases and J dropped 8 bases, with 16 bases sitting between them. The CDR3, as DNA: TGTGCCAGTAGTATAACCCTCATAGGAGGGGACATTCAGTACTTC. Translating it yields CASSITLIGGDIQYF.

V gene TRBV27 combines with J gene TRBJ2-2; 10 bases are shared with TRBD2. Trimming removed 7 bases from V and 10 bases from J; junction bases left unmatched: 6. Germline V gene data show CDR1 as MNHEY and CDR2 as SMNVEV (reference sequence). This CDR3 has 13 residues. This chain's CDR3 is CASTGTSEQELFF. The CDR3 DNA reads as TGTGCCAGCACCGGGACTAGCGAGCAGGAGCTGTTTTTT.

The V and J genes are TRBV19 and TRBJ2-7; 9 nucleotides align to TRBD1. Trimming at V came to 3 bases and at J to 0 bases, leaving 6 bases not matched to a gene. The CDR3 is 16 amino acids. Germline assignment: CDR1 LNHDA and CDR2 SQIVND (reference sequence). The DNA of the CDR3 is TGTGCCAGTAGTATGTCCGGGACAGGGCCCTCCTACGAGCAGTACTTC. Translating it yields CASSMSGTGPSYEQYF.

The chain's CDR3 is CASSLGGASTDTQYF. CDR3 nucleotide sequence: TGTGCCAGCAGCTTAGGCGGTGCTAGCACAGATACGCAGTATTTT. The V and J genes are TRBV7-9 and TRBJ2-3; D remains ambiguous. Germline V gene lookup returns CDR1 SEHNR and CDR2 FQNEAQ (reference sequence). The germline V and J ends were trimmed by 1 base and 0 bases, with 8 bases remaining between them. The CDR3 runs 15 residues. Together with reference TRBV7-9 and TRBJ2-3, the CDR3 gives the full variable domain: DTGVSQNPRHKITKRGQNVTFRCDPISEHNRLYWYRQTLGQGPEFLTYFQNEAQLEKSRLLSDRFSAERPKGSFSTLEIQRTEQGDSAMYLCASSLGGASTDTQYFGPGTRLTVL.

V usage is TRBV29-1 and J usage is TRBJ2-6, with D hard to call. V lost 3 bases, J lost 4 bases, and 13 bases lay in between. Germline V lookup: CDR1 SQVTM, CDR2 ANQGSEA. The CDR3 contains 15 residues. CDR3 loop: CSVEVADTGANVLTF. The CDR3 DNA follows: TGCAGCGTTGAGGTCGCGGATACCGGGGCCAACGTCCTGACTTTC.